This TCR beta chain emerged from a study of blood T cell repertoires in COVID-19. Original handling: Amplifying reference gene primers gave estimates of nucleated cell counts. This table comes from immunoSEQ multiplex PCR, and its TCRdb copy is limited to in-frame clones, with some not included. The V and J calls and clone size are taken from that table; D and trimming were inferred from the DNA. The table includes about 280,000 clones, 80% to 90% detected once. Germline assignment: CDR1 LNHNV and CDR2 YYDKDF (reference sequence). The CDR3 totals 17 residues. The V and J ends lost 1 base and 2 bases respectively, with 14 bases between them.

Sequenced: peripheral blood. This clonotype was obtained from a woman aged 25-40 years with active or convalescent COVID-19. The V call is TRBV15, the J call TRBJ1-4, with D hard to call. This CDR3 is CATSRAGREFTNEKLFF. CDR3 nucleotide sequence: TGTGCCACCAGCAGAGCCGGGAGGGAATTTACTAATGAAAAACTGTTTTTT.